This T cell receptor beta chain was recorded in a study of CD8+ T cells in alopecia areata. Study as a whole: Patients received oral tofacitinib, 5 to 10 mg twice daily, for moderate-to-severe alopecia areata. The tofacitinib course ran for 6 to 18 months and was followed by 6 months off drug.

RNA, once extracted, was reverse transcribed into cDNA for use as the sequencing template. The table came from immunoSEQ multiplex PCR; TCRdb's copy has only in-frame clones and leaves some out. The profile shows approximately 89,000 clones, around two fifths of them singletons. Individuals with alopecia areata gave both lesional scalp punch biopsies and peripheral blood for collection. A FACSAria was used to sort CD4+ and CD8+ T cells. These cells came from PBMCs. This clone was recorded a few times. The sample taken for sequencing was CD4+ T cells sorted from blood. The clonotype comes from a human donor with alopecia areata.

The CDR3: CASSVTLAGGPSDTQYF. The CDR3 nucleotides read TGTGCCAGCAGCGTCACCCTAGCGGGGGGGCCATCGGATACGCAGTATTTT. The chain employs TRBV9 and TRBJ2-3; 12 positions match TRBD2. The trim removed 2 bases at V and 6 bases at J, leaving 10 bases unmatched. CDR3 length equals 17 residues. CDR1 and CDR2 (germline): SGDLS, YYNGEE.